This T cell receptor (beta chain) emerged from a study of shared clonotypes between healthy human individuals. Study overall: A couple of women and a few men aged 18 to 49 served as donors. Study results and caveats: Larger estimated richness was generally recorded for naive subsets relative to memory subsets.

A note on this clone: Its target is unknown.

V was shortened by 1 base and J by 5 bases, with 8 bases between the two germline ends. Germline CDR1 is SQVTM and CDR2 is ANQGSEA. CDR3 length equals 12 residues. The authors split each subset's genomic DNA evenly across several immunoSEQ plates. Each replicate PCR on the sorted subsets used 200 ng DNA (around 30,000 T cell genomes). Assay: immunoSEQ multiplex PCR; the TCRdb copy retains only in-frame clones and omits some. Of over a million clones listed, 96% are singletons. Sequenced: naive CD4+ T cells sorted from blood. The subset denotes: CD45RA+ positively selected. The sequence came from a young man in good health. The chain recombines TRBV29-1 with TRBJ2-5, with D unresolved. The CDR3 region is CSVEVGSETQYF. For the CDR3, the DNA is TGCAGCGTTGAAGTAGGGTCCGAGACCCAGTACTTC.